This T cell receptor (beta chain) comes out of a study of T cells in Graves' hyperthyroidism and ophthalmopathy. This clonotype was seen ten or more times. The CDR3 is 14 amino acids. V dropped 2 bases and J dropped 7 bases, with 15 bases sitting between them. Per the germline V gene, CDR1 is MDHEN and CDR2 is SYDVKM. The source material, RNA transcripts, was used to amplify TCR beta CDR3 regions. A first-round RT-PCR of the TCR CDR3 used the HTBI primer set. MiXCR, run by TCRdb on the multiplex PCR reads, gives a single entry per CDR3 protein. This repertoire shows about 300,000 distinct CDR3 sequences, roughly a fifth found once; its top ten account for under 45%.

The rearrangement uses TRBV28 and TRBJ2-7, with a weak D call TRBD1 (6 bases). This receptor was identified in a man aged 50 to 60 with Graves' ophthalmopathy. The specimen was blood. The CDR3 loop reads CASSLPGQTGEQYF. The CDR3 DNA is TGTGCCAGCAGTTTACCAGGTCAAACAGGGGAGCAGTACTTC.